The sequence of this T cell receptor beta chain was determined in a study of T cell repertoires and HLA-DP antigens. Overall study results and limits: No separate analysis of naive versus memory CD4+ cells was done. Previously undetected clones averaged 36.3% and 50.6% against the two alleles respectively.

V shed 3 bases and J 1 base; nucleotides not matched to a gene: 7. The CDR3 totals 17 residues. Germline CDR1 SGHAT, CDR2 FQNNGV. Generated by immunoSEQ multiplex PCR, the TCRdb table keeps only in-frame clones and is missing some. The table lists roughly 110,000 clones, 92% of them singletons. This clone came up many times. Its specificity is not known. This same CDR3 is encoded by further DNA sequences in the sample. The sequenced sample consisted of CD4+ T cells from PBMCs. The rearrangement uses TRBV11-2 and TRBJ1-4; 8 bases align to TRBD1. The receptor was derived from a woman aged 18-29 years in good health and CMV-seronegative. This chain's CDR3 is CASSLRQGRGTNEKLFF. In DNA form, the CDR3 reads TGTGCCAGCAGCTTGAGACAGGGGCGGGGAACTAATGAAAAACTGTTTTTT. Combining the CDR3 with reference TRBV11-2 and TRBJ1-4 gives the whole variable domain EAGVAQSPRYKIIEKRQSVAFWCNPISGHATLYWYQQILGQGPKLLIQFQNNGVVDDSQLPKDRFSAERLKGVDSTLKIQPAKLEDSAVYLCASSLRQGRGTNEKLFFGSGTQLSVL.